Sequencing of this T cell receptor (beta chain) was carried out in a study of blood T cells in healthy people across ages. The wider study: Template switching captured about one barcoded beta molecule per two T cells.

With a J-beta primer mix and a sample-barcoded 5' primer, a second PCR ran about 7 to 11 cycles. TCRdb reanalysed the 5' RACE reads using MiXCR and keeps one entry per CDR3 protein. This sample has 1.5 million to 1.9 million distinct CDR3 sequences, with less than 45% found just once. This clonotype has more than one count but fewer than ten. At one end the junction does not follow the germline gene, possibly because of a read error. Germline V lookup: CDR1 SEHNR, CDR2 FQNEAQ (reference sequence). The CDR3 has 13 amino acids. The receptor's source is a woman aged 18 to 35 in good health. The material sequenced was blood. This rearrangement joins TRBV7-9 to TRBJ2-3; D remains ambiguous. The CDR3 spells CASGLAPTDTQYF. The CDR3 DNA follows: TGTGCCAGCGGCTTAGCCCCCACAGATACGCAGTATTTT.